Included here is one TCR beta chain sequence, with context. The data derive from a study of T cells in Graves' hyperthyroidism and ophthalmopathy. Amplification of TCR beta CDR3 regions was performed using RNA transcripts as template. An initial round of RT-PCR targeting the TCR CDR3 relied on the HTBI primer set. MiXCR, run by TCRdb on the multiplex PCR reads, gives a single entry per CDR3 protein. The table lists roughly 630,000 distinct CDR3 sequences, 15% to 19% of them singletons, with approximately 7.4% in the top ten. Germline lookup yields CDR1 SEHNR and CDR2 FQNEAQ (reference sequence). The CDR3 consists of 15 residues. Trimming removed 5 bases from V and 0 bases from J, with 13 bases in between.

The TCR originated in a woman in her twenties or thirties with Graves' hyperthyroidism. V and J are TRBV7-9 and TRBJ2-5; D gene ambiguous. The sequenced material came from blood. CDR3 sequence (DNA): TGTGCCAGCAGCCCTACCCTTACCAACCAAGAGACCCAGTACTTC. Residues: CASSPTLTNQETQYF.